This T cell receptor (beta chain) was documented in a study of T cell changes during pregnancy in multiple sclerosis. Germline assignment: CDR1 SEHNR and CDR2 FQNEAQ (reference sequence). V lost 1 base to trimming and J lost 5 bases; unmatched junction nucleotides: 10. The CDR3 contains 18 residues. Method: immunoSEQ multiplex PCR; TCRdb's copy keeps in-frame clones and lacks some. The table includes 25,000 to 30,000 clones, 85% to 90% detected once. The sample in question was CD4+ T cells from peripheral blood mononuclear cells, obtained in the second trimester of pregnancy. This clonotype was obtained from a female donor with multiple sclerosis, enrolled in a pregnancy study. V and J are TRBV7-9 and TRBJ2-1; 11 nucleotides agree with TRBD2. Here the CDR3 DNA reads TGTGCCAGCAGCTTAGGCTACCGTGGGACTAGCGGCGACAATGAGCAGTTCTTC. As protein: CASSLGYRGTSGDNEQFF.